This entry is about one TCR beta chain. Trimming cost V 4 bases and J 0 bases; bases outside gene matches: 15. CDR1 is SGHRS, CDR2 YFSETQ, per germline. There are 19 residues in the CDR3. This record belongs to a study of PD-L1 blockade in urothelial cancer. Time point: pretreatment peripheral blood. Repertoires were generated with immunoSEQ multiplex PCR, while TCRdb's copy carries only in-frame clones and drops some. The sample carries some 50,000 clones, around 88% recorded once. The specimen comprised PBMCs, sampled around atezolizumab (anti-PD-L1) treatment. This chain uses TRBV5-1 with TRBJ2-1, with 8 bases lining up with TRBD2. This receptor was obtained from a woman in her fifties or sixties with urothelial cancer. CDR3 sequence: CASSLEVAGGASSYNEQFF. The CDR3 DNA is TGCGCCAGCAGCCTGGAGGTCGCGGGGGGCGCCAGCTCCTACAATGAGCAGTTCTTC.